One sample yielded the 25 T cell receptor beta chains listed below, sequenced in a study of blood T cell repertoires in COVID-19. Repertoires were generated with immunoSEQ multiplex PCR, while TCRdb's copy carries only in-frame clones and drops some. Found here are over 150,000 clones, 83% of them singletons; the top ten hold around a fifth. Material for sequencing was peripheral blood. The receptor set was obtained from a woman in her 70s who had recovered from COVID-19.

The chain joins TRBV5-6 to TRBJ2-1; TRBD2 agrees at 8 bases. Germline-derived CDR1 and CDR2 are SGHDT and YYEEEE. The CDR3 spans 13 residues. V was pared by 4 bases and J by 5 bases, with 2 bases of the junction left unmatched. DNA of the CDR3: TGTGCCAGCAGCCCCGGGAGGGACAATGAGCAGTTCTTC. This codes for CASSPGRDNEQFF.

The chain carries TRBV18 and TRBJ1-6; perhaps TRBD1 as D (6 bases). The CDR3 is 16 amino acids. V shed 3 bases and J shed 11 bases, with 20 bases lying between them. Germline CDR1 KGHSH, CDR2 LQKENI. The DNA of the CDR3 is TGTGCCAGCTCACCGCAATCGGGACAAACCCCGGCACCCCTCCACTTT. As protein: CASSPQSGQTPAPLHF.

The chain joins TRBV3-1 (or the pseudogene TRBV3-2) to TRBJ2-2; D might be TRBD1 (6 bases). The CDR3 has 17 residues. Germline CDR1 and CDR2: LGHDT and YNNKEL (reference sequence). Trimming took off 1 base at V and 0 bases at J, with 12 bases between the two ends. This CDR3 reads CASSQGGPTANTGELFF. CDR3 in DNA: TGTGCCAGCAGCCAAGGGGGGCCTACAGCGAACACCGGGGAGCTGTTTTTT.

This clone was observed a handful of times. V gene TRBV2 combines with J gene TRBJ1-6; the D is unclear. V was cut by 4 bases and J by 7 bases, with 8 bases left in between. CDR3 length: 13 amino acids. Germline V gene lookup returns CDR1 SNHLY and CDR2 FYNNEI. The CDR3 nucleotides are TGTGCCAGCAGTGTTGGGAGCAATTCACCCCTCCACTTT. Its protein product is CASSVGSNSPLHF.

The V and J genes are TRBV24-1 and TRBJ1-2; D perhaps matches TRBD1 (6 bases). From germline, CDR1 is KGHDR and CDR2 SFDVKD. Trimming left V 2 bases short and J 3 bases short, with 12 bases between. This CDR3 spans 15 amino acids. The CDR3 coding sequence is TGTGCCACCAGTGATTCCGGGACACCACACTATGGCTACACCTTC. Its translation is CATSDSGTPHYGYTF.

The V call is TRBV6-1, the J call TRBJ1-1; TRBD1 might be the D (5 bases). V lost 1 base and J 5 bases, leaving 14 bases between the germline ends. CDR1 MNHNS and CDR2 SASEGT come from the germline V gene. The CDR3 has 15 residues. CDR3 DNA: TGTGCCAGCAGTGAAGGGTTTCCGAGACAGACTGAAGCTTTCTTT. This codes for CASSEGFPRQTEAFF.

In its sample, this clone was seen once. The chain joins TRBV28 to TRBJ1-5; D might be TRBD1 (5 bases). V lost 10 bases and J 6 bases, leaving 16 bases between the germline ends. The CDR3 consists of 13 residues. Germline lookup yields CDR1 MDHEN and CDR2 SYDVKM. In nucleotides, the CDR3 is TGTGCCACCTTGGCGGGGGTGAGTCAGCCCCAGCATTTT. Protein product: CATLAGVSQPQHF.

The V call is TRBV14, the J call TRBJ2-3, with a tentative D call TRBD1 (7 bases). Germline V gives CDR1 SGHDN, CDR2 FVKESK. V lost 7 bases and J lost 2, with 22 bases in between. The CDR3 length is 17 residues. As DNA, the CDR3 is TGTGCCAGCACCCAGGGGGGTAGGCGGCCCTCCACAGATACGCAGTATTTT. It is translated as CASTQGGRRPSTDTQYF.

V and J are TRBV29-1 and TRBJ1-1, with D possibly TRBD1 on 5 matching bases. The CDR3 length is 15 residues. Per the germline V gene, CDR1 is SQVTM and CDR2 is ANQGSEA. The V end was cut by 6 bases, the J end by 1 base, with 18 bases between. Here the CDR3 DNA reads TGCAGCGTCCCCCGGGGGGGTGGGAGGAACACTGAAGCTTTCTTT. Protein sequence: CSVPRGGGRNTEAFF.

The J gene is TRBJ2-5, the V gene TRBV5-4; D unresolved. V shed 3 bases and J shed 0 bases, with 9 bases lying between them. The CDR3 extends over 14 amino acids. The germline gives CDR1 SGHNT, CDR2 YYREEE (reference sequence). This CDR3 reads CASSSLQYQETQYF. The CDR3, as DNA: TGTGCCAGCAGCTCTCTTCAGTACCAAGAGACCCAGTACTTC.

This clone was counted a few times. This chain connects TRBV5-4 to TRBJ1-3; 8 positions match TRBD1. CDR3 length: 14 amino acids. CDR1 and CDR2 (germline): SGHNT, YYREEE (reference sequence). Trimming cost V 0 bases and J 6 bases; bases outside gene matches: 2. In DNA, the CDR3 is TGTGCCAGCAGCTTGGTGGGACAGGCAAACACCATATATTTT. Protein sequence: CASSLVGQANTIYF.

About this clone: This CDR3 is also generated by other DNA sequences in the sample. The V gene is TRBV18, the J gene TRBJ1-1; 8 bases fit TRBD1. The V gene's germline CDR1 is KGHSH and CDR2 LQKENI. The ends lost 6 bases at V and 3 bases at J; junction bases unmatched: 3. This CDR3 has 13 amino acids. CDR3: CASSPTGDTEAFF. DNA for the CDR3: TGTGCCAGCTCCCCGACAGGGGACACTGAAGCTTTCTTT.

The V and J genes are TRBV20-1 and TRBJ2-3; 16 bases match TRBD2. Trimming cost V 3 bases and J 8 bases; bases outside gene matches: 17. CDR3 length equals 19 residues. Germline-derived CDR1 and CDR2 are DFQATT and SNEGSKA (reference sequence). CDR3 sequence (DNA): TGCAGTGCTAGTGGGCCACACGAGGGACTAGCGGGGGGGCCGGGTACGCAGTATTTT. This translates into CSASGPHEGLAGGPGTQYF.

In its sample, this clone was seen once. The gene calls are TRBV28 and TRBJ1-2, with a tentative D call TRBD1 (6 bases). This CDR3 has 14 residues. Germline lookup yields CDR1 MDHEN and CDR2 SYDVKM. The V and J ends lost 6 bases and 8 bases respectively, with 19 bases between them. CDR3 amino acids: CASRASGTFLGYTF. For the CDR3, the DNA is TGTGCCAGCAGAGCCTCCGGGACATTCTTAGGCTACACCTTC.

This chain joins TRBV19 and TRBJ2-4, with D maybe TRBD2 (5 bases). V lost 7 bases and J lost 4, with 14 bases in between. The CDR3 loop spans 14 amino acids. Germline CDR1 and CDR2: LNHDA and SQIVND (reference sequence). The CDR3 here is CASTPGIRKNIQYF. For the CDR3, the DNA is TGTGCCAGTACCCCCGGGATAAGAAAAAACATTCAGTACTTC.

V and J are TRBV5-1 and TRBJ1-2, with 10 positions matching TRBD1. Unmatched junction bases numbered 17, after V lost 3 bases and J lost 6 bases. The CDR3 contains 18 residues. CDR1 and CDR2 (germline): SGHRS, YFSETQ. CDR3 bases: TGCGCCAGCAGCTGGGGGCCCACTCGACAGGGGGCTTCGGATGGCTACACCTTC. Translating it yields CASSWGPTRQGASDGYTF.

In nucleotides, the CDR3 is TGCGCCAGCAGCTGGGGGGACAGTTCGGCCGGGCAGTACTTC. Translated: CASSWGDSSAGQYF. The rearrangement joins TRBV5-1 to TRBJ2-7; possibly TRBD1 for D (7 bases). CDR3 length: 14 residues. The V gene's germline CDR1 is SGHRS and CDR2 YFSETQ. Trimming took 3 bases from V and 9 from J, leaving 19 bases between them.

The chain has TRBV7-3 and TRBJ2-6; possibly TRBD2 for D (5 bases). The V end lost 6 bases, the J end lost 7 bases, and 16 bases lay between the germline ends. The germline V gene has CDR1 SGHTA and CDR2 FQGTGA. This CDR3 is built from 15 residues. Written as DNA, the CDR3 is TGTGCCAGCAGTACCGGGATGATCGGTGCCAACGTCCTGACTTTC. Its translation: CASSTGMIGANVLTF. The full variable domain, in which reference TRBV7-3 and TRBJ2-6 provide the parts outside the CDR3, is GAGVSQTPSNKVTEKGKYVELRCDPISGHTALYWYRQSLGQGPEFLIYFQGTGAADDSGLPNDRFFAVRPEGSVSTLKIQRTERGDSAVYLCASSTGMIGANVLTFGAGSRLTVL.

The chain joins TRBV5-1 to TRBJ2-1, with 11 bases that match TRBD1. V lost 4 bases and J lost 2; bases outside the gene matches: 2. The germline gives CDR1 SGHRS, CDR2 YFSETQ. CDR3 size: 15 residues. DNA of the CDR3: TGCGCCAGCAGCCTGGACAGGGGGCCCTACAATGAGCAGTTCTTC. Amino acids: CASSLDRGPYNEQFF.

The chain employs TRBV5-8 and TRBJ2-3; D is possibly TRBD1 (8 bases). Germline CDR1 reads SGHTS; CDR2 reads YDEGEE. The germline V and J ends were trimmed by 3 bases and 5 bases, with 16 bases remaining between them. This CDR3 has 15 amino acids. CDR3 nucleotides: TGTGCCAGCAGCTCGAACTACAGGGGGGGAGATACGCAGTATTTT. Translating gives CASSSNYRGGDTQYF.

This chain connects TRBV6-2 or TRBV6-3 to TRBJ1-5; D possibly corresponds to TRBD1 (6 bases). Trimming took off 5 bases at V and 2 bases at J, with 19 bases between the two ends. This CDR3 comprises 17 residues. The germline V gene has CDR1 MNHEY and CDR2 SVGEGT. The CDR3 sequence: CASSTRGGASGNQPQHF. The CDR3 coding sequence is TGTGCCAGCAGTACTCGGGGGGGGGCCTCGGGCAATCAGCCCCAGCATTTT.

The gene calls are TRBV6-1 and TRBJ2-3; 7 bases match TRBD2. Germline CDR1 reads MNHNS; CDR2 reads SASEGT. V lost 2 bases to trimming and J lost 0 bases; unmatched junction nucleotides: 11. CDR3 length: 18 amino acids. For the CDR3, the DNA is TGTGCCAGCAGTGAAAGGCAGGGAGGGAGTCTTAGCACAGATACGCAGTATTTT. Its protein is CASSERQGGSLSTDTQYF.

The chain employs TRBV2 and TRBJ1-3; D may be TRBD1 (5 bases). Germline loops: CDR1 SNHLY, CDR2 FYNNEI. The V end lost 8 bases, the J end lost 4 bases, and 18 bases lay between the germline ends. This CDR3 region has 15 residues. The chain's CDR3 is CASLTTGGRGNTIYF. CDR3 DNA sequence: TGTGCCAGCCTGACCACGGGGGGTCGGGGAAACACCATATATTTT.

The V call is TRBV14, the J call TRBJ2-3; TRBD2 matches 7 bases. The CDR3 is 18 residues long. Trimming removed 8 bases from V and 1 base from J; junction bases left unmatched: 18. Looked up from germline, CDR1 is SGHDN and CDR2 is FVKESK. The CDR3 is CASGRLALGQGRTDTQYF. The CDR3, as DNA: TGTGCCAGCGGACGACTAGCTTTGGGGCAAGGGCGCACAGATACGCAGTATTTT.

This clone showed up just once. V and J are TRBV30 and TRBJ1-4; D is unresolved. Germline V lookup: CDR1 GTSNPN, CDR2 SVGIG (reference sequence). The CDR3 consists of 12 residues. V dropped 8 bases and J dropped 7 bases, with 14 bases sitting between them. CDR3 sequence reads: CARSRGGEKLFF. The CDR3, as DNA: TGTGCCCGCTCCCGGGGAGGTGAAAAACTGTTTTTT.